Presented here are 19 T cell receptor beta chains from one specimen sequenced in a study of T cell changes during pregnancy in multiple sclerosis. Libraries were prepared by immunoSEQ multiplex PCR; TCRdb keeps only in-frame clonotypes and omits some of them. This table has under 50,000 clones, roughly 90% appearing once. Sample: CD4+ T cells from peripheral blood mononuclear cells, taken before pregnancy. These receptors all stem from a female donor with multiple sclerosis, enrolled in a pregnancy study.

The V and J genes are TRBV10-2 and TRBJ1-2; a possible D gene is TRBD1 (6 bases). The CDR3 length is 16 residues. The ends were cut back, 5 bases at V and 6 bases at J, with 22 bases in the middle. Germline values: CDR1 WSHSY, CDR2 SAAADI. The CDR3 DNA reads as TGCGCCAGCAGTTTCCGGCCGGTGGCAGGGGATAATGGCTACACCTTC. Protein product: CASSFRPVAGDNGYTF.

This chain links TRBV10-2 with TRBJ2-2; D is unresolved. CDR1 and CDR2 (germline): WSHSY, SAAADI. V was shortened by 6 bases and J by 3 bases, with 11 bases between the two germline ends. The CDR3 has 14 residues. CDR3 protein: CASRERLDTGELFF. CDR3 nucleotides: TGCGCCAGCAGGGAAAGACTGGACACCGGGGAGCTGTTTTTT.

This chain joins TRBV28 and TRBJ2-7, with 8 bases identical to TRBD2. The CDR3 has 16 residues. The ends lost 8 bases at V and 0 bases at J; junction bases unmatched: 12. CDR1 and CDR2 (germline): MDHEN, SYDVKM. The DNA for the CDR3 is TGTGCCAGCCTCCCCTCCGAGGGGACTAGCTCCTACGAGCAGTACTTC. It yields the protein CASLPSEGTSSYEQYF.

This chain joins TRBV5-4 and TRBJ2-7; no clear D gene. Deletions cut 4 bases from V and 0 bases from J, with 11 bases between. CDR3 length: 14 residues. Looked up from germline, CDR1 is SGHNT and CDR2 is YYREEE (reference sequence). The CDR3 bases are TGTGCCAGCAGCCCCGAAGCGAGCTCCTACGAGCAGTACTTC. Encoded protein: CASSPEASSYEQYF. The full variable domain, completed using reference TRBV5-4 and TRBJ2-7, is ETGVTQSPTHLIKTRGQQVTLRCSSQSGHNTVSWYQQALGQGPQFIFQYYREEENGRGNFPPRFSGLQFPNYSSELNVNALELDDSALYLCASSPEASSYEQYFGPGTRLTVT.

The J gene is TRBJ1-2, the V gene TRBV19; weak D call: TRBD1 (5 bases). In germline, CDR1 is LNHDA, CDR2 SQIVND (reference sequence). This CDR3 region has 16 residues. Trimming took off 8 bases at V and 4 bases at J, with 23 bases between the two ends. The CDR3 region has the DNA TGTGCCAGTTCCACACCCGGGGTCCAGGGAGGCTATGGCTACACCTTC. Translated, it gives CASSTPGVQGGYGYTF.

The chain combines TRBV19 with TRBJ2-4; the D gene is possibly TRBD1 (6 bases). Per the germline V gene, CDR1 is LNHDA and CDR2 is SQIVND (reference sequence). V lost 4 bases and J lost 7, with 14 bases in between. This CDR3 has 14 amino acids. The CDR3 coding sequence is TGTGCCAGTAGTAACCCAGGGGATAGGAACATTCAGTACTTC. It is translated as CASSNPGDRNIQYF.

The rearrangement links TRBV19 to TRBJ1-1; D call uncertain. This CDR3 is built from 13 residues. Germline V CDR1 and CDR2: LNHDA, SQIVND (reference sequence). V shed 6 bases and J shed 10 bases, with 18 bases lying between them. The CDR3 is CASSNPPWESAFF. The DNA of the CDR3 is TGTGCCAGTAGCAATCCCCCATGGGAGTCAGCTTTCTTT. Supplemented by reference TRBV19 and TRBJ1-1, the full variable domain reads DGGITQSPKYLFRKEGQNVTLSCEQNLNHDAMYWYRQDPGQGLRLIYYSQIVNDFQKGDIAEGYSVSREKKESFPLTVTSAQKNPTAFYLCASSNPPWESAFFGQGTRLTVV.

The chain uses TRBV9 and TRBJ1-4, with D unclear. Trimming took off 4 bases at V and 1 base at J, with 11 bases between the two ends. CDR1 and CDR2 (germline): SGDLS, YYNGEE. The CDR3 covers 15 residues. CDR3 DNA sequence: TGTGCCAGCAGCCCCCGGGGTCTAACTAATGAAAAACTGTTTTTT. Translating it yields CASSPRGLTNEKLFF. Together with reference TRBV9 and TRBJ1-4, the CDR3 gives the full variable domain: DSGVTQTPKHLITATGQRVTLRCSPRSGDLSVYWYQQSLDQGLQFLIQYYNGEERAKGNILERFSAQQFPDLHSELNLSSLELGDSALYFCASSPRGLTNEKLFFGSGTQLSVL.

This clone came up once. The chain combines TRBV6-5 with TRBJ2-5, with D tentatively TRBD2 (6 bases). The CDR3 is 14 amino acids. Per the germline V gene, CDR1 is MNHEY and CDR2 is SVGAGI. V was pared by 0 bases and J by 3 bases, with 8 bases between. The CDR3 nucleotides read TGTGCCAGCAGTTACTCGGGACTTGAAGAGACCCAGTACTTC. Translating it yields CASSYSGLEETQYF.

This chain joins TRBV9 and TRBJ2-3; D remains ambiguous. The CDR3 is 14 amino acids. Germline V lookup: CDR1 SGDLS, CDR2 YYNGEE. V was pared by 1 base and J by 2 bases, with 8 bases between. CDR3 loop: CASSVRSYTDTQYF. The DNA of the CDR3 is TGTGCCAGCAGCGTAAGGAGCTACACAGATACGCAGTATTTT.

This chain joins TRBV28 and TRBJ1-2; TRBD1 matches 8 bases. From germline, CDR1 is MDHEN and CDR2 SYDVKM. With V trimmed by 3 bases and J by 0 bases, 6 bases remained unmatched. The CDR3 has 16 residues. Here the CDR3 DNA reads TGTGCCAGCAGTTTCCCCGACAGGGGAGCTAACTATGGCTACACCTTC. This encodes CASSFPDRGANYGYTF.

The rearrangement uses TRBV11-2 and TRBJ2-7, with a tentative D call TRBD1 (6 bases). Germline assignment: CDR1 SGHAT and CDR2 FQNNGV. The CDR3 has 15 amino acids. Trimming shortened V by 1 base and J by 4 bases, and 14 bases separated the two germline ends. DNA of the CDR3: TGTGCCAGCAGCTTAGGAGTCTACAGGGTGTACGAGCAGTACTTC. It codes for CASSLGVYRVYEQYF.

This sequence joins TRBV7-6 and TRBJ2-1; tentatively, D is TRBD2 (6 bases). The V end was cut by 1 base, the J end by 3 bases, with 10 bases between. Germline V gene sequence: CDR1 SGHVS, CDR2 FNYEAQ. CDR3 size: 15 residues. CDR3 in amino acids: CASSLGAGSYNEQFF. Written as DNA, the CDR3 is TGTGCCAGCAGCTTAGGCGCCGGGAGCTACAATGAGCAGTTCTTC.

This clone was observed once. The chain joins TRBV30 to TRBJ2-7, with D tentatively TRBD2 (6 bases). Germline CDR1 reads GTSNPN; CDR2 reads SVGIG (reference sequence). CDR3 size: 15 residues. Between the trimmed V and J ends, which lost 3 bases and 0 bases, there was a span of 15 bases. The CDR3 loop is CAWRRRDGSSYEQYF. For the CDR3, the DNA is TGTGCCTGGAGGCGGCGGGACGGAAGCTCCTACGAGCAGTACTTC.

This sequence joins TRBV6-4 and TRBJ2-2; tentatively, D is TRBD2 (6 bases). CDR1 MRHNA and CDR2 SNTAGT come from the germline V gene. The CDR3 has 14 amino acids. V gave up 5 bases and J gave up 6 bases, with 13 bases separating them. The CDR3 is CASSLEEGAGELFF. The CDR3 nucleotides are TGTGCCAGCAGTTTAGAGGAGGGCGCCGGGGAGCTGTTTTTT.

This rearrangement joins TRBV5-4 to TRBJ2-3; maybe TRBD1 (6 bases). CDR1 is SGHNT and CDR2 is YYREEE in the germline V gene (reference sequence). V lost 0 bases, J lost 3 bases, and 14 bases lay in between. This CDR3 region has 16 residues. The DNA of the CDR3 is TGTGCCAGCAGCTTGGGCCCATCCACAGGGACAGATACGCAGTATTTT. As protein: CASSLGPSTGTDTQYF.

The J gene is TRBJ1-2, the V gene TRBV4-3; 11 positions match TRBD1. Trimming at V came to 2 bases and at J to 8 bases, leaving 13 bases not matched to a gene. The CDR3 loop spans 17 amino acids. Germline-derived CDR1 and CDR2 are LGHNA and YSLEER. The CDR3 DNA sequence: TGCGCCAGCAGCCAATCGACCCCGTGGACAGGGGGCGGAGGCTACACCTTC. This encodes CASSQSTPWTGGGGYTF.

The rearrangement uses TRBV5-8 and TRBJ2-3, with a tentative D call TRBD2 (6 bases). The germline V gene has CDR1 SGHTS and CDR2 YDEGEE. This CDR3 is 15 amino acids long. Trimming stripped 4 bases from V and 0 bases from J, with 12 bases between. The CDR3 region has the DNA TGTGCCAGCAGCGCCGGGACTTACAGCACAGATACGCAGTATTTT. Translation: CASSAGTYSTDTQYF.

The rearrangement joins TRBV14 to TRBJ1-5; D may be TRBD1 (6 bases). Germline V gene lookup returns CDR1 SGHDN and CDR2 FVKESK. This CDR3 region has 16 residues. The ends were cut back, 0 bases at V and 1 base at J, with 10 bases in the middle. The CDR3 loop is CASSQDVTGSNQPQHF. The CDR3 region has the DNA TGTGCCAGCAGCCAAGATGTGACAGGCAGCAATCAGCCCCAGCATTTT.